This T cell receptor (beta chain) was sequenced in a study of cytomegalovirus exposure and HLA in healthy donors. It was with 60 Vbeta and 13 Jbeta primers that the PCR ran. Using immunoSEQ multiplex PCR, the repertoire was profiled, and TCRdb retains in-frame clones only, with some absent. This listing includes about 130,000 clones. CDR1 is MDHEN and CDR2 is SYDVKM in the germline V gene. The CDR3 sequence is 15 residues long. V was pared by 7 bases and J by 4 bases, with 6 bases of the junction left unmatched. Sequenced: PBMCs. The TCR originated in a woman in her sixties or seventies in good health and CMV-seronegative. The chain uses TRBV28 and TRBJ2-5, with 13 bases identical to TRBD2. The CDR3 region has the DNA TGTGCCAGCACTTCGGGACTAGCGGGGCGAGAGACCCAGTACTTC. It encodes CASTSGLAGRETQYF.